This T cell receptor beta chain is from a study of T cell repertoires in cytomegalovirus infection. As for the study in general: Indications came from public TCR beta signatures; they pointed to CMV infection and to a matching HLA type. Whole-study findings and limits: Across the ex vivo response, the dominant clonotypes were HLA-C-restricted CMV-specific TCR beta clonotypes. Individuals carrying CMV plus the relevant HLA were identified by cumulative frequency of public TCR beta families.

CDR3 size: 13 residues. V was pared by 6 bases and J by 3 bases, with 14 bases between. CDR1 and CDR2 (germline): DFQATT, SNEGSKA (reference sequence). TCRdb redid the calling of the reads with MiXCR, one entry per CDR3 protein. The table records roughly 200,000 distinct CDR3 sequences, 7.5% to 10% of them present only once. This clonotype has more than one count but fewer than ten. The antigen is unknown. V and J are TRBV20-1 and TRBJ1-1; the D is unclear. The specimen was PBMCs. The clonotype was recovered from a human donor in good health (CMV status not recorded). Some clones in this sample may be carry-over from other donors' samples. The CDR3 loop reads CSAQEGVDTEAFF. In nucleotides, the CDR3 is TGCAGTGCCCAAGAGGGAGTGGACACTGAAGCTTTCTTT.